The 20 T cell receptor beta chains in this list originate from one sample, sequenced in a study of blood T cells in healthy people across ages. Next came a second PCR, run for about 7 to 12 cycles, which used a sample-barcoded 5' primer along with a J-beta primer mix. TCRdb re-called the 5' RACE reads with MiXCR, one entry per CDR3 protein. Of fewer than 900,000 distinct CDR3 sequences listed, approximately 35% are singletons. Sequenced input: blood. The source is a young man in good health.

This chain connects TRBV12-3 or TRBV12-4 to TRBJ2-4; D unresolved. V was shortened by 1 base and J by 13 bases, with 17 bases between the two germline ends. This CDR3 spans 14 amino acids. The CDR3 nucleotides are TGTGCCAGCAGTTTAGTTTCGAACCCAATCAGGCAGTACTTC. Its protein is CASSLVSNPIRQYF.

This clonotype was picked up a small number of times. Mismatch with germline at one junction end may stem from a read error. The V call is TRBV6-2 or TRBV6-3, the J call TRBJ2-5; unclear D gene. The CDR3 has 14 amino acids. The germline V gene encodes CDR1 MNHEY and CDR2 SVGEGT. The CDR3 here is CASTYSPDGKTQYF. The CDR3 DNA is TGTGCCAGCACTTACAGTCCAGACGGAAAGACCCAGTACTTC.

The chain links TRBV12-3 or TRBV12-4 to TRBJ2-1, with 9 bases aligning to TRBD2. This CDR3 has 17 amino acids. V lost 6 bases and J lost 5; bases outside the gene matches: 14. CDR3 nucleotides: TGTGCCAGCAGCCCGGGGGGTAGCGGGGGCCGTAACAATGAGCAGTTCTTC. Protein sequence: CASSPGGSGGRNNEQFF.

As to this clonotype: One end of the junction varies from germline; a read error may be responsible. CDR3 amino acids: CAGSQDSVNGEAFF. CDR3 coding DNA: TGCGCCGGCAGCCAAGACTCTGTGAACGGAGAAGCTTTCTTT. This rearrangement joins TRBV4-3 to TRBJ1-1, with D unresolved. The CDR3 consists of 14 residues. Germline V lookup: CDR1 LGHNA, CDR2 YSLEER.

This clonotype was seen a few times. V and J are TRBV27 and TRBJ2-1; D remains ambiguous. The CDR3 has 14 amino acids. V lost 2 bases, J lost 3 bases, and 8 bases lay in between. Germline assignment: CDR1 MNHEY and CDR2 SMNVEV (reference sequence). This chain's CDR3 is CASSLVGNYNEQFF. The CDR3 bases are TGTGCCAGCAGTTTAGTAGGCAACTACAATGAGCAGTTCTTC.

The V gene is TRBV5-6, the J gene TRBJ2-3; a weak D match, TRBD1 (5 bases). Trimming shortened V by 0 bases and J by 4 bases, and 12 bases separated the two germline ends. The germline gives CDR1 SGHDT, CDR2 YYEEEE. This CDR3 region has 15 residues. The CDR3 DNA reads TGTGCCAGCAGCTTGGGCTCCAGGGTTGCAGATACGCAGTATTTT. This encodes CASSLGSRVADTQYF.

As regards this clonotype: This may stem from a read error, because a much larger clone lies one nucleotide away. In nucleotides, the CDR3 is TGTGCCTCCGCCATCAGGGGTGGGAGTCAGCCCCAGCATTTT. It is translated as CASAIRGGSQPQHF. J is TRBJ1-5 and V is TRBV7-4, with a weak D call TRBD1 (6 bases). V shed 11 bases and J shed 6 bases, with 20 bases lying between them. The CDR3 covers 14 residues. Germline-derived CDR1 and CDR2 are SGHVT and SQSDAQ.

The V call is TRBV2, the J call TRBJ2-1; perhaps TRBD1 as D (6 bases). Per the germline V gene, CDR1 is SNHLY and CDR2 is FYNNEI. Trimming removed 4 bases at V and 0 bases at J, with 13 bases between. This CDR3 comprises 16 residues. The CDR3 spells CASSGQTGISYNEQFF. The CDR3 nucleotides read TGTGCCAGCAGTGGCCAAACAGGGATCTCCTACAATGAGCAGTTCTTC.

V gene TRBV5-1 combines with J gene TRBJ2-3, with TRBD2 matching over 7 bases. Germline CDR1 SGHRS, CDR2 YFSETQ. V gave up 0 bases and J gave up 3 bases; unmatched junction bases: 7. The CDR3 totals 16 residues. CDR3 sequence (DNA): TGCGCCAGCAGCTTGGGCACGACTAGCAAGACAGATACGCAGTATTTT. Translated: CASSLGTTSKTDTQYF.

J is TRBJ1-1 and V is TRBV20-1; tentatively, D is TRBD1 (5 bases). CDR3 length: 13 residues. Per the germline V gene, CDR1 is DFQATT and CDR2 is SNEGSKA (reference sequence). Deletions cut 0 bases from V and 3 bases from J, with 8 bases between. CDR3 bases: TGCAGTGCTAGAGATGGGGGGTACACTGAAGCTTTCTTT. The encoded protein is CSARDGGYTEAFF.

The CDR3 loop reads CASSLQAGATDTQYF. DNA for the CDR3: TGTGCCAGCAGTTTACAGGCGGGAGCCACAGATACGCAGTATTTT. The chain employs TRBV27 and TRBJ2-3; 7 bases align to TRBD2. Germline V CDR1 and CDR2: MNHEY, SMNVEV (reference sequence). V trimming: 2 bases; J trimming: 2 bases; junction bases outside the gene matches: 4. The CDR3 has 15 amino acids.

This chain uses TRBV14 with TRBJ1-1; no reliable D call. V was cut by 4 bases and J by 1 base, with 13 bases left in between. Germline CDR1 is SGHDN and CDR2 is FVKESK. The CDR3 runs to 15 residues. CDR3 sequence (DNA): TGTGCCAGCAGCCCCGCCCCTGGAGAGAACACTGAAGCTTTCTTT. It encodes CASSPAPGENTEAFF. The whole variable domain, filled in from reference TRBV14 and TRBJ1-1, reads EAGVTQFPSHSVIEKGQTVTLRCDPISGHDNLYWYRRVMGKEIKFLLHFVKESKQDESGMPNNRFLAERTGGTYSTLKVQPAELEDSGVYFCASSPAPGENTEAFFGQGTRLTVV.

This clonotype showed up just a few times. The genes are TRBV9 and TRBJ2-2; a weak D match, TRBD1 (6 bases). Germline assignment: CDR1 SGDLS and CDR2 YYNGEE. The V and J ends lost 4 bases and 1 base respectively, with 11 bases between them. CDR3 size: 15 residues. As DNA, the CDR3 is TGTGCCAGCAGCCCTTTGACAGGGAACACCGGGGAGCTGTTTTTT. Residues: CASSPLTGNTGELFF.

Only a few counts were recorded for this clonotype. Just one base apart from a much larger clone, this may be a read error. The chain joins TRBV12-3 or TRBV12-4 to TRBJ2-3, with D tentatively TRBD1 (5 bases). CDR3 length: 14 amino acids. V lost 7 bases, J lost 3 bases, and 14 bases lay in between. CDR3 region: CASTLTVGTDTQYF. The CDR3 region has the DNA TGTGCCAGCACCTTGACAGTGGGAACAGATACGCAGTATTTT.

The chain uses TRBV3-1 and TRBJ1-2, with D possibly TRBD1 on 5 matching bases. Trimming left V 1 base short and J 7 bases short, with 10 bases between. The CDR3 is 13 amino acids. Germline loops: CDR1 LGHDT, CDR2 YNNKEL (reference sequence). CDR3: CASSQVDTGGYTF. In DNA form, the CDR3 reads TGTGCCAGCAGCCAAGTTGATACAGGTGGCTACACCTTC. Together with reference TRBV3-1 and TRBJ1-2, the CDR3 gives the full variable domain: DTAVSQTPKYLVTQMGNDKSIKCEQNLGHDTMYWYKQDSKKFLKIMFSYNNKELIINETVPNRFSPKSPDKAHLNLHINSLELGDSAVYFCASSQVDTGGYTFGSGTRLTVV.

The genes are TRBV20-1 and TRBJ1-2; 10 nucleotides agree with TRBD1. The germline CDR1 and CDR2 sequences are DFQATT and SNEGSKA (reference sequence). This CDR3 region has 16 residues. Trimming cost V 3 bases and J 4 bases; bases outside gene matches: 11. In nucleotides, the CDR3 is TGCAGTGCTAGTCGGGACAGGGGTTATTGGGGCTATGGCTACACCTTC. This codes for CSASRDRGYWGYGYTF.

The V and J genes are TRBV6-5 and TRBJ2-5; D ambiguous. Deletions cut 7 bases from V and 11 bases from J, with 23 bases between. This CDR3 is built from 14 residues. Germline CDR1 is MNHEY and CDR2 is SVGAGI. CDR3 coding DNA: TGTGCCAGCACCTACGGTCGACCAGGCAATGGGCAGTACTTC. It encodes CASTYGRPGNGQYF.

This clonotype was detected ten times or more. This sequence joins TRBV12-3 or TRBV12-4 and TRBJ1-2, with D unclear. V lost 3 bases, J lost 8 bases, and 13 bases lay in between. CDR3 length: 13 residues. CDR3 nucleotides: TGTGCCAGCAGTTTCTCCGCCATTGGGGGCTACACCTTC. This encodes CASSFSAIGGYTF.

This clonotype occurred a few times. This rearrangement joins TRBV29-1 to TRBJ2-5, with D perhaps matching TRBD1 (5 bases). V dropped 4 bases and J dropped 1 base, with 7 bases sitting between them. CDR1 is SQVTM, CDR2 ANQGSEA, per germline. This CDR3 region has 12 residues. Written as DNA, the CDR3 is TGCAGCGTTGGCAGGGTCCAAGAGACCCAGTACTTC. Its protein product is CSVGRVQETQYF.

Comment on this clonotype: An end of the junction differs from the germline gene, which may be a read error. The chain combines TRBV11-3 with TRBJ2-1, with D maybe TRBD2 (5 bases). Germline loops: CDR1 SGHNT, CDR2 YENEEA. This CDR3 has 15 amino acids. The CDR3 region has the DNA TGTGCCAGCAGTCAGACTACGATCTCCTACAATGGGCAGTTCTTC. This encodes CASSQTTISYNGQFF.